This TCR beta chain was recorded in a study of T cells in Graves' hyperthyroidism and ophthalmopathy. Regarding the study as a whole: Within blood appeared most thyroid clonotypes that had expanded above 0.001.

CDR1 LGHNT and CDR2 FRNRAP come from the germline V gene. The CDR3 sequence is 14 residues long. V lost 6 bases and J 0 bases, leaving 11 bases between the germline ends. TCR beta CDR3 sequences were amplified from RNA transcripts. HTBI primers were used for first-round RT-PCR of the TCR CDR3. TCRdb re-called the multiplex PCR reads with MiXCR, one entry per CDR3 protein. The sample lists hundreds of thousands of distinct CDR3 sequences; around 15% were seen once. Based on clinical symptoms, serum thyroxine and TRAb, thyroid ultrasound and orbital computed tomography, diagnoses were reached. Only a few counts were recorded for this clonotype. Its matching antigen is unknown.

The V call is TRBV12-5, the J call TRBJ1-1; no clear D gene. The sample comprised blood. The TCR comes from a woman aged 60-75 years with Graves' ophthalmopathy. The CDR3 spells CASGPPIMNTEAFF. The CDR3 nucleotides are TGTGCTAGTGGCCCGCCTATCATGAACACTGAAGCTTTCTTT.